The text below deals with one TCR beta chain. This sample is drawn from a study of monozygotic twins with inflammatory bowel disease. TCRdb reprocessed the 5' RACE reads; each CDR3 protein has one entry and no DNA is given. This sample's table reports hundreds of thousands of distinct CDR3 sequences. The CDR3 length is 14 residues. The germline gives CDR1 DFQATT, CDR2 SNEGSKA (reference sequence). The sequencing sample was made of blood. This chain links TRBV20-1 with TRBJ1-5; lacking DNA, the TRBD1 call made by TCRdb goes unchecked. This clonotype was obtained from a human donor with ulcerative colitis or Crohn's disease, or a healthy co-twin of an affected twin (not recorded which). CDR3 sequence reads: CSATPGFNNQPQHF.